This paragraph reports one TCR beta chain. The antigen is unknown. The source of the sample is a study of T-cell memory formation after mild COVID-19. Study as a whole: Largely, the TCR clusters proved donor specific. Study results and limitations: Most CD4+ clones that shrank were in CM and EM, while CD8+ ones turned up in EMRA. A second wave expanding day 15 to 37 was CD4+-biased; contracting clones were balanced.

V was shortened by 6 bases and J by 6 bases, with 14 bases between the two germline ends. CDR1 and CDR2 from the germline V gene are SGHVS and FQNEAQ. The CDR3 is made up of 13 amino acids. Amplification by 5'RACE using constant-segment primers produced TCR alpha and TCR beta cDNA libraries that carried sample barcodes and UMIs. A single record per CDR3 protein comes from TCRdb applying MiXCR to the 5' RACE reads. The table includes 150,000 to 200,000 distinct CDR3 sequences, around a tenth detected once. What was sequenced was PBMCs or a T cell subset sorted from them (not recorded which). The rearrangement joins TRBV7-8 to TRBJ1-2; D is perhaps TRBD1 (5 bases). This receptor was obtained from a man aged 18 to 29 who had mild COVID-19 (a few samples of this study predate the infection). Cell type and time point are not known. CDR3: CASRPRAGNGYTF. CDR3 bases: TGTGCCAGCAGACCTAGGGCAGGGAATGGCTACACCTTC.